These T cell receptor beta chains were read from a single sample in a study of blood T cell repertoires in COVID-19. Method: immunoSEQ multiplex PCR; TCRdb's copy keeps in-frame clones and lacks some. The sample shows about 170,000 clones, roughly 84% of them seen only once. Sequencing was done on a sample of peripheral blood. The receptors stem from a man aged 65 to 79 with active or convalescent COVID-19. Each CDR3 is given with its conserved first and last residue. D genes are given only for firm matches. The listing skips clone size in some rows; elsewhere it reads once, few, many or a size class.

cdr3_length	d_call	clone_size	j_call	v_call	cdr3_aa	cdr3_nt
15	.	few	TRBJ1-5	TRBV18	CASSPLSTANQPQHF	TGTGCCAGCTCACCACTGTCGACAGCCAATCAGCCCCAGCATTTT
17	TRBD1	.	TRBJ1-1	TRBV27	CASHSRGNRGLHTEAFF	TGTGCCAGCCACTCGAGAGGGAACAGGGGGCTCCACACTGAAGCTTTCTTT
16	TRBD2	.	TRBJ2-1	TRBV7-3	CASSLHPGGSYNEQFF	TGTGCCAGCAGCCTCCATCCGGGAGGGTCGTACAATGAGCAGTTCTTC
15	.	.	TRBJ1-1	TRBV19	CASSIGVGGSTEAFF	TGTGCCAGTAGTATAGGAGTGGGGGGTTCTACTGAAGCTTTCTTT
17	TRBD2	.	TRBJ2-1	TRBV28	CASSSPPGGPWGNEQFF	TGTGCCAGCAGCAGTCCCCCGGGAGGGCCGTGGGGGAATGAGCAGTTCTTC
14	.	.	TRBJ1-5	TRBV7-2	CASSSQGGHQPQHF	TGTGCCAGCAGCTCACAGGGTGGGCATCAGCCCCAGCATTTT
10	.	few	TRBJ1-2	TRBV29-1	CSVHSHGYTF	TGCAGCGTTCACTCGCATGGCTACACCTTC
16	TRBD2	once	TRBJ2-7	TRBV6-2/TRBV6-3	CASTPKKSGGAYEQYF	TGTGCCAGCACCCCCAAGAAGAGTGGGGGGGCCTACGAGCAGTACTTC
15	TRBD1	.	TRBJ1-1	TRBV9	CASSVAGQANTEAFF	TGTGCCAGCAGCGTCGCCGGACAGGCGAACACTGAAGCTTTCTTT
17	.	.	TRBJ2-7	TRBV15	CATSRDLAVRSSYEQYF	TGTGCCACCAGCAGAGATCTCGCGGTGCGGAGCTCCTACGAGCAGTACTTC
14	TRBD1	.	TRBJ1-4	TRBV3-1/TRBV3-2	CASSQVQGVEKLFF	TGTGCCAGCAGCCAAGTTCAGGGGGTCGAAAAACTGTTTTTT
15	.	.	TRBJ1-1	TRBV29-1	CSTTGEGGTNTEAFF	TGCAGCACTACGGGCGAAGGGGGTACGAACACTGAAGCTTTCTTT
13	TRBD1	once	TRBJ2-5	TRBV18	CASSPTGSETQYF	TGTGCCAGCTCACCGACAGGGTCGGAGACCCAGTACTTC
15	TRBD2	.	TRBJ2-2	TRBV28	CASSLPGGEAGELFF	TGTGCCAGCAGTCTCCCGGGAGGGGAAGCCGGGGAGCTGTTTTTT
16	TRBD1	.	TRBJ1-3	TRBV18	CASSFGQGAVGNTIYF	TGTGCCAGCTCATTCGGACAGGGGGCGGTCGGAAACACCATATATTTT
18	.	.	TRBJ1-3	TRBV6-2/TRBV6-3	CASSPSAWGHGSRNTIYF	TGTGCCAGCAGCCCTAGTGCTTGGGGGCACGGGTCTCGAAACACCATATATTTT
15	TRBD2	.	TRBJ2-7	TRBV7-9	CASSPPSGPSYEQYF	TGTGCCAGCAGCCCCCCTAGCGGACCCTCCTACGAGCAGTACTTC
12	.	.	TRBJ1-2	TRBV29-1	CSESRGAGGYTF	TGCAGCGAATCGCGCGGGGCGGGCGGCTACACCTTC
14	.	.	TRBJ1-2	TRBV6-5	CASSTRQAVVGYTF	TGTGCCAGCAGTACCCGACAGGCAGTGGTGGGCTACACCTTC
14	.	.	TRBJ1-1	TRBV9	CASSVASENTEAFF	TGTGCCAGCAGCGTAGCGTCAGAGAACACTGAAGCTTTCTTT
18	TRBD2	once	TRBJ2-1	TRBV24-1	CATSPMGLAEPAVDEQFF	TGTGCCACCAGTCCCATGGGACTAGCGGAGCCTGCGGTGGATGAGCAGTTCTTC
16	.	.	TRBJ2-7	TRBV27	CASSPRGNEVYYEQYF	TGTGCCAGCAGCCCCCGGGGGAACGAGGTCTACTACGAGCAGTACTTC
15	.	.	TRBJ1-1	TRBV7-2	CASSLVSQANTEAFF	TGTGCCAGCAGCTTAGTATCACAGGCGAACACTGAAGCTTTCTTT
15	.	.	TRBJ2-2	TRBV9	CASSVSTGGTGELFF	TGTGCCAGCAGCGTATCTACCGGGGGCACCGGGGAGCTGTTTTTT
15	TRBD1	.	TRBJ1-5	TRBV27	CASSPWTGANQPQHF	TGTGCCAGCAGTCCCTGGACAGGGGCCAATCAGCCCCAGCATTTT
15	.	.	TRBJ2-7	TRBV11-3	CASSLAGQDNYEQYF	TGTGCCAGCAGCTTAGCTGGGCAGGACAACTACGAGCAGTACTTC
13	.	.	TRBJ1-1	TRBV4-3	CASSHTFTGEAFF	TGCGCCAGCAGCCACACCTTTACAGGAGAAGCTTTCTTT
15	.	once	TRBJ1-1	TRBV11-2	CASILQQGLNTEAFF	TGTGCCAGCATCCTACAACAGGGACTGAACACTGAAGCTTTCTTT
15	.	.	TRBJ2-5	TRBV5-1	CASSLAPGTGETQYF	TGCGCCAGCAGCTTGGCCCCTGGGACTGGAGAGACCCAGTACTTC
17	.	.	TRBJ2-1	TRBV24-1	CATSDRDSRRVGDEQFF	TGTGCCACCAGTGACCGGGACTCCAGGCGCGTAGGCGATGAGCAGTTCTTC
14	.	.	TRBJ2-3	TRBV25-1	CASSDRYSTDTQYF	TGTGCCAGCAGTGACAGGTATAGCACAGATACGCAGTATTTT
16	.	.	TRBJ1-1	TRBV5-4	CASSLVDSLLLPEAFF	TGTGCCAGCAGCTTGGTTGATAGTCTTTTGCTGCCTGAAGCTTTCTTT
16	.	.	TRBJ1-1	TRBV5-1	CASSPSVLTGNTEAFF	TGCGCCAGCAGCCCTTCCGTCCTAACAGGGAACACTGAAGCTTTCTTT
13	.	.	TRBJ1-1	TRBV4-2	CASSPRELEKAFF	TGTGCCAGCAGCCCCCGGGAGCTAGAAAAAGCTTTCTTT
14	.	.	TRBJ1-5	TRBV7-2	CASSLAASNQPQHF	TGTGCCAGCAGCTTGGCAGCGAGCAATCAGCCCCAGCATTTT
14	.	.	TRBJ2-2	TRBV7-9	CASSWRGNTGELFF	TGTGCCAGCAGCTGGCGGGGGAACACCGGGGAGCTGTTTTTT
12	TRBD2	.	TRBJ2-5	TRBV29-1	CSALAGEETQYF	TGCAGCGCTCTAGCGGGAGAAGAGACCCAGTACTTC
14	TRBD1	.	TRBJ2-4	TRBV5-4	CASSLAGRDRIQYF	TGTGCCAGCAGCTTGGCCGGCAGGGACAGGATTCAGTACTTC
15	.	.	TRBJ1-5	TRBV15	CATSRDKSSGQPQHF	TGTGCCACCAGCAGAGATAAGAGTTCGGGTCAGCCCCAGCATTTT
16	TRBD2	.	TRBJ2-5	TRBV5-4	CASGVISGRPDETQYF	TGTGCCAGCGGGGTTATTAGCGGGAGGCCGGATGAGACCCAGTACTTC
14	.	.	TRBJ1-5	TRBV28	CASSQTNSNQPQHF	TGTGCCAGCAGCCAGACAAATAGCAATCAGCCCCAGCATTTT
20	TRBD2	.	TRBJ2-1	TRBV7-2	CASSLAFGTSGRRFYNEQFF	TGTGCCAGCAGCTTAGCCTTCGGGACTAGCGGGAGGAGGTTCTACAATGAGCAGTTCTTC
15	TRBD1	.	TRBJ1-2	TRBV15	CATSVQLGQFYGYTF	TGTGCCACCAGCGTCCAATTGGGACAGTTCTATGGCTACACCTTC
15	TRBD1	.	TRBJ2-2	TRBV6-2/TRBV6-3	CASSVQGAGTGELFF	TGTGCCAGCAGTGTTCAGGGGGCGGGCACCGGGGAGCTGTTTTTT
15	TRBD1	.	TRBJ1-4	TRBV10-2	CASRDWTGATEKLFF	TGCGCCAGCAGAGATTGGACAGGGGCTACTGAAAAACTGTTTTTT
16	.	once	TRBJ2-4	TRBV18	CASSPRQGLAKNIQYF	TGTGCCAGCTCACCACGCCAGGGTCTAGCCAAAAACATTCAGTACTTC